A selection of T cell receptor beta chains follows, all from one sample in a study of cytomegalovirus exposure and HLA in healthy donors. TCRdb's table, derived via immunoSEQ multiplex PCR, lists solely in-frame clones and lacks some. The table records roughly 110,000 clones, 82% of them present only once. Sequencing was carried out using PBMCs. The receptors stem from a man aged 25 to 45 in good health and CMV-seropositive. CDR3s include the opening cysteine and the closing phenylalanine or tryptophan. The D gene is left open where the match is weak. Size is omitted from some rows. Given values are once, few, many or a class for expanded clones.

d_call j_call clone_size v_call cdr3_aa cdr3_nt
- TRBJ2-3 few TRBV6-4 CASSEGGETDTQYF TGTGCCAGCAGTGAGGGCGGGGAAACAGATACGCAGTATTTT
- TRBJ1-6 - TRBV7-2 CASSLAPGPPGSPLHF TGTGCCAGCAGCTTAGCGCCAGGGCCGCCTGGTTCACCCCTCCACTTT
TRBD1 TRBJ1-2 - TRBV7-9 CASSSSYGTDYGYTF TGTGCCAGCAGCTCCTCCTACGGGACAGACTATGGCTACACCTTC
- TRBJ1-1 - TRBV6-5 CASIPGWTLGTEAFF TGTGCCAGCATTCCGGGCTGGACATTAGGGACTGAAGCTTTCTTT
- TRBJ1-2 few TRBV19 CASSFPPGWQDYGYTF TGTGCCAGTAGTTTCCCTCCCGGCTGGCAGGACTATGGCTACACCTTC
- TRBJ2-2 - TRBV7-9 CSSSPGAGNTGELFF TGTTCCAGCAGCCCTGGGGCAGGGAACACCGGGGAGCTGTTTTTT
- TRBJ2-1 once TRBV5-1 CASSPDWDSYNEQFF TGCGCCAGCAGCCCGGACTGGGACTCCTACAATGAGCAGTTCTTC
- TRBJ2-6 - TRBV6-1 CASSEARWGRFSTAGANGLTF TGTGCCAGCAGTGAAGCCCGCTGGGGGCGCTTCTCTACGGCTGGGGCCAACGGCCTGACTTTC
TRBD2 TRBJ2-7 - TRBV27 CASTRTAGDYEQYF TGTGCCAGCACGAGGACAGCGGGAGACTACGAGCAGTACTTC
TRBD1 TRBJ2-3 once TRBV10-3 CAISDGTGGADTQYF TGTGCCATCAGTGACGGGACAGGGGGCGCAGATACGCAGTATTTT
- TRBJ2-7 - TRBV5-1 CASSLRKGPYEQYF TGCGCCAGCAGCTTACGCAAGGGGCCCTACGAGCAGTACTTC
TRBD1 TRBJ1-6 - TRBV13 CASRPTGTYNSPLHF TGTGCCAGCAGACCGACAGGGACTTATAATTCACCCCTCCACTTT
- TRBJ2-2 once TRBV4-1 CASSQEVAGANTGELFF TGCGCCAGCAGCCAAGAGGTCGCGGGGGCTAACACCGGGGAGCTGTTTTTT
TRBD2 TRBJ2-1 once TRBV6-4 CASSDRGGAGEQFF TGTGCCAGCAGTGACCGCGGGGGGGCCGGTGAGCAGTTCTTC
- TRBJ2-2 - TRBV15 CATSRDPAGNTGELFF TGTGCCACCAGCAGAGATCCCGCGGGGAACACCGGGGAGCTGTTTTTT
TRBD2 TRBJ2-1 - TRBV7-6 CASSPRPAGGDNEQFF TGTGCCAGCAGCCCGAGACCAGCGGGGGGTGACAATGAGCAGTTCTTC
- TRBJ1-1 once TRBV19 CASTTRRDGEAFF TGTGCCAGTACCACTAGGAGGGACGGAGAAGCTTTCTTT
- TRBJ1-3 - TRBV6-1 CASRTGFSGNTIYF TGTGCCAGCAGGACAGGATTCTCTGGAAACACCATATATTTT
- TRBJ1-2 - TRBV5-5 CASSFWTARDYGYTF TGCGCCAGCAGCTTTTGGACAGCCCGTGACTATGGCTACACCTTC
TRBD2 TRBJ2-3 few TRBV19 CASSRKGTGGPTDTQYF TGTGCCAGTAGTCGGAAGGGGACGGGGGGGCCCACAGATACGCAGTATTTT
- TRBJ2-7 - TRBV4-2 CASSQDEGVREQYF TGTGCCAGCAGCCAAGATGAGGGGGTCCGCGAGCAGTACTTC
TRBD1 TRBJ2-1 - TRBV6-1 CASRDRTGGRDEQFF TGTGCCAGCAGGGACCGGACAGGGGGTAGAGATGAGCAGTTCTTC
TRBD1 TRBJ2-3 - TRBV10-2 CASNRGRTDTQYF TGCGCCAGCAACAGGGGCAGGACAGATACGCAGTATTTT
- TRBJ1-1 - TRBV6-5 CASLKPQGIKAFF TGTGCCAGTCTTAAGCCTCAGGGAATCAAAGCTTTCTTT
- TRBJ2-4 - TRBV30 CAWSRDPLAKNSQYF TGTGCCTGGAGTCGGGATCCCTTAGCCAAAAACAGTCAGTACTTC
- TRBJ1-2 - TRBV5-1 CASSLQGWGYTF TGCGCCAGCAGCTTGCAGGGATGGGGCTACACCTTC
- TRBJ2-5 - TRBV6-5 CASSYYGGQETQYF TGTGCCAGCAGTTACTATGGCGGACAAGAGACCCAGTACTTC
TRBD1 TRBJ1-1 - TRBV11-2 CASRSRTGKAFF TGTGCCAGCAGATCCCGGACAGGGAAAGCTTTCTTT
TRBD1 TRBJ1-5 - TRBV6-1 CASSEMGQGSQPQHF TGTGCCAGCAGTGAAATGGGACAGGGTTCTCAGCCCCAGCATTTT
- TRBJ1-5 - TRBV9 CASSVGGGQPQHF TGTGCCAGCAGCGTAGGGGGAGGTCAGCCCCAGCATTTT
- TRBJ1-1 - TRBV16 CASSHNRDLGTEAFF TGTGCCAGCAGCCACAACAGGGATTTGGGCACTGAAGCTTTCTTT
TRBD1 TRBJ1-5 - TRBV9 CASSVGTGDQPQHF TGTGCCAGCAGCGTAGGGACAGGGGACCAGCCCCAGCATTTT
TRBD1 TRBJ1-2 - TRBV6-1 CASRDRADYGYTF TGTGCCAGCCGGGACAGGGCCGATTATGGCTACACCTTC
TRBD1 TRBJ1-3 - TRBV2 CASRDTGTGAGNTIYF TGTGCCAGCAGGGATACCGGGACAGGGGCTGGAAACACCATATATTTT
- TRBJ1-2 - TRBV6-5 CASSYSVEMGDYGYTF TGTGCCAGCAGTTACTCTGTTGAAATGGGAGACTATGGCTACACCTTC
- TRBJ1-5 once TRBV19 CASSMGLLDGHHNQPQHF TGTGCCAGTAGTATGGGGCTCCTAGACGGACACCACAATCAGCCCCAGCATTTT
- TRBJ2-7 - TRBV10-2 CASSESGLGGHEQYF TGCGCCAGCAGTGAGTCGGGTCTGGGGGGACACGAGCAGTACTTC
- TRBJ1-4 - TRBV5-1 CASSSTGNSNEKLFF TGCGCCAGCAGCTCCACGGGGAACAGTAATGAAAAACTGTTTTTT
TRBD1 TRBJ1-1 - TRBV6-6 CASRDRGRATEAFF TGTGCCAGCAGGGACAGGGGAAGGGCTACTGAAGCTTTCTTT
- TRBJ1-1 - TRBV7-9 CSSIKRQGGAFF TGTTCCAGCATCAAAAGGCAGGGAGGAGCTTTCTTT
TRBD1 TRBJ1-3 - TRBV9 CASSVASSRGTDTIYF TGTGCCAGCAGCGTCGCCTCATCTCGCGGGACAGACACCATATATTTT
TRBD2 TRBJ2-2 - TRBV19 CASSIGRGGGLGGELFF TGTGCCAGTAGTATAGGTCGGGGCGGGGGGCTCGGCGGGGAGCTGTTTTTT
- TRBJ2-3 - TRBV2 CASSDLLATDTQYF TGTGCCAGCAGTGATCTCCTAGCGACAGATACGCAGTATTTT
- TRBJ2-7 - TRBV6-5 CASSEVGAARVEF TGTGCCAGCAGTGAGGTGGGGGCGGCAAGGGTGGAATTC
TRBD2 TRBJ2-1 - TRBV2 CAIYPSGPTLDNEQFF TGTGCCATCTACCCTAGCGGTCCTACCCTGGACAATGAGCAGTTCTTC
- TRBJ2-7 - TRBV6-6 CASSRPRQVSYEQYF TGTGCCAGCAGTCGCCCGAGACAGGTCTCCTACGAGCAGTACTTC
- TRBJ1-1 - TRBV2 CASSFDSYTEAFF TGTGCCAGCAGCTTTGACAGTTACACTGAAGCTTTCTTT
TRBD1 TRBJ1-5 - TRBV19 CASSIDQGPDRVNQPQHF TGTGCCAGTAGTATAGATCAGGGGCCTGACAGGGTTAATCAGCCCCAGCATTTT
- TRBJ1-5 - TRBV7-2 CASSVQNQPQHF TGTGCCAGCAGCGTACAGAATCAGCCCCAGCATTTT
- TRBJ2-2 - TRBV7-9 CALGGPGGTGELFF TGTGCCCTAGGGGGGCCAGGGGGCACCGGGGAGCTGTTTTTT